This is a list of T cell receptor beta chains from one sample in a study of monozygotic twins with inflammatory bowel disease. TCRdb re-called the 5' RACE reads and shows each CDR3 protein once, DNA omitted. The sample includes some 440,000 distinct CDR3 sequences. The sample taken for sequencing was blood. Receptors originate from a human donor with ulcerative colitis or Crohn's disease, or a healthy co-twin of an affected twin (not recorded which). The CDR3 runs from the conserved cysteine through the conserved F or W.

v_gene: TRBV6-2/TRBV6-3; j_gene: TRBJ2-7; CDR3aa: CASSTYSYEQYF
v_gene: TRBV7-8; j_gene: TRBJ2-2; CDR3aa: CASSLGQQPSTGELFF
v_gene: TRBV4-3; j_gene: TRBJ2-5; CDR3aa: CASSQDGGAKETQYF
v_gene: TRBV20-1; j_gene: TRBJ2-1; CDR3aa: CSARLVWDVQFF
v_gene: TRBV7-3; j_gene: TRBJ2-5; CDR3aa: CASTGRGETQYF
v_gene: TRBV6-1; j_gene: TRBJ1-1; CDR3aa: CASRRTLNTEAFF
v_gene: TRBV7-9; j_gene: TRBJ2-7; CDR3aa: CASSWTGEYEQYF
v_gene: TRBV20-1; j_gene: TRBJ2-3; CDR3aa: CSARVPPAGVAAADTQYF
v_gene: TRBV18; j_gene: TRBJ1-5; CDR3aa: CASSPRGTNNQPQHF
v_gene: TRBV28; j_gene: TRBJ2-1; CDR3aa: CASSPTPKYEQFF
v_gene: TRBV9; j_gene: TRBJ1-2; CDR3aa: CASSVGPEGEDGYTF
v_gene: TRBV29-1; j_gene: TRBJ2-5; CDR3aa: CSILLAGGRETQYF
v_gene: TRBV4-3; j_gene: TRBJ2-5; CDR3aa: CASSQDRAIQETQYF
v_gene: TRBV20-1; j_gene: TRBJ2-5; CDR3aa: CSARSLASGGSIGTQYF
v_gene: TRBV20-1; j_gene: TRBJ2-3; CDR3aa: CSAQTGLAGTDTQYF
v_gene: TRBV20-1; j_gene: TRBJ2-5; CDR3aa: CSARALASGAPAQYF
v_gene: TRBV20-1; j_gene: TRBJ2-7; CDR3aa: CSAPTGGVRYEQYF
v_gene: TRBV7-9; j_gene: TRBJ2-7; CDR3aa: CASRGHGNYEQYF